This T cell receptor beta chain was sequenced in a study of blood T cells in healthy people across ages. It was with a sample-barcoded 5' primer and a J-beta primer mix that a second PCR of roughly 6 to 12 cycles was run. TCRdb redid the calling of the 5' RACE reads with MiXCR, one entry per CDR3 protein. The sample has about 1.8 million distinct CDR3 sequences, around half seen once. Sequencing was carried out using blood. This TCR derives from a woman aged 40 to 50 in good health.

CDR3 region: CSAGSGQGGYNEQFF. The CDR3 region has the DNA TGCAGTGCTGGATCGGGACAGGGGGGGTACAATGAGCAGTTCTTC. The rearrangement joins TRBV20-1 to TRBJ2-1, with 11 nucleotides matching TRBD1. J lost 4 bases, V lost 5 bases, and 7 bases had no gene match. The CDR3 is made up of 15 amino acids. Germline CDR1 is DFQATT and CDR2 is SNEGSKA (reference sequence).